This entry describes one T cell receptor beta chain. These data belong to a study of cytomegalovirus exposure and HLA in healthy donors. The primer mix had 60 Vbeta and 13 Jbeta primers. The table came from immunoSEQ multiplex PCR; TCRdb's copy has only in-frame clones and leaves some out. The sample includes 95,000 to 120,000 clones, 65% to 75% of them seen just once. CDR3 size: 16 residues. Germline V gene lookup returns CDR1 MNHEY and CDR2 SMNVEV (reference sequence). Trimming stripped 4 bases from V and 6 bases from J, with 22 bases between. Material: PBMCs. The sequence was obtained from a woman aged 40-49 years in good health and CMV-seropositive. The genes are TRBV27 and TRBJ2-7; D is possibly TRBD2 (6 bases). Here the CDR3 DNA reads TGTGCCAGCAGTTCCCCGTCCGCGGGGCACCAGGGCGAGCAGTACTTC. Protein: CASSSPSAGHQGEQYF.